This is a list of T cell receptor beta chains from one sample in a study of blood T cell repertoires in COVID-19. Clones were sequenced by immunoSEQ multiplex PCR, and TCRdb holds only the in-frame ones, with some missing. This table holds about 140,000 clones, roughly 80% found once. The specimen was peripheral blood. Receptors were obtained from a man between 70 and 80 years old who had recovered from COVID-19. Each CDR3 is given with its conserved first and last residue. A D gene is named only where the DNA matches it firmly. Size is stated for part of the rows, as once, few or many counts, or as a class when the clone is expanded.

-	-	TRBV7-2	TRBJ1-5	TGTGCCAGCAGCTTACAGGGGTCAAATCAGCCCCAGCATTTT	CASSLQGSNQPQHF
-	-	TRBV4-1	TRBJ1-6	TGCGCCAGCAGCCAAGCCAGGATCAGAATTAATTCACCCCTCCACTTT	CASSQARIRINSPLHF
-	TRBD1	TRBV6-2/TRBV6-3	TRBJ2-7	TGTGCCAGCAGTAGCCGTGGGACAGGGGTCTACGAGCAGTACTTC	CASSSRGTGVYEQYF
-	-	TRBV7-9	TRBJ2-3	TGTGCCAGCAGTAAAGGGACTAGCACAGATACGCAGTATTTT	CASSKGTSTDTQYF
-	-	TRBV19	TRBJ1-5	TGTGCCAGTAGTTTCCTTGGACAGTCAAATCAGCCCCAGCATTTT	CASSFLGQSNQPQHF
-	-	TRBV30	TRBJ2-2	TGTGCCTGGGCGGTAATTACCGGGGAGCTGTTTTTT	CAWAVITGELFF
-	TRBD2	TRBV27	TRBJ2-3	TGTGCCAGCAGTCCGGGTAGCGGGCAGGCCACAGATACGCAGTATTTT	CASSPGSGQATDTQYF
-	TRBD1	TRBV6-5	TRBJ1-5	TGTGCCAGCACTCCTTCGGGACAGACTCAGCCCCAGCATTTT	CASTPSGQTQPQHF
once	-	TRBV24-1	TRBJ1-1	TGTGCCACCAGAGACAATAAAGTGAACACTGAAGCTTTCTTT	CATRDNKVNTEAFF
-	-	TRBV30	TRBJ2-2	TGTGCCTGGACAGGGGATGACGGGGAGCTGTTTTTT	CAWTGDDGELFF
-	-	TRBV9	TRBJ2-2	TGTGCCAGCAGCGTAGCTTCAGGGAAGCTGTTTTTT	CASSVASGKLFF
-	TRBD1	TRBV6-2/TRBV6-3	TRBJ1-1	TGTGCCAGCAGCCCTGAGCCGGGACAGATGAACACTGAAGCTTTCTTT	CASSPEPGQMNTEAFF
-	TRBD1	TRBV5-6	TRBJ2-1	TGTGCCAGCAGCTTGCGGACAGGGTGGCAGTTCTTC	CASSLRTGWQFF
-	TRBD1	TRBV29-1	TRBJ2-7	TGCAGCGCACAGGGGGCTACCTACGAGCAGTACTTC	CSAQGATYEQYF
-	TRBD1	TRBV4-1	TRBJ2-1	TGCGCCAGCAGCCAAGCCTTGGGACAGAGCTCCTACAATGAGCAGTTCTTC	CASSQALGQSSYNEQFF
-	TRBD2	TRBV3-1/TRBV3-2	TRBJ2-7	TGTGCCAGCAGCCAAGGATGGACTAGCGGGATGACCTACGAGCAGTACTTC	CASSQGWTSGMTYEQYF
-	TRBD1	TRBV10-1	TRBJ2-3	TGCGCCAGCAGTCCGGGACAGACCCAGTATTTT	CASSPGQTQYF
-	TRBD2	TRBV5-1	TRBJ2-1	TGCGCCAGCAACCGGGAGGCCTCTTTTGATGAGCAGTTCTTC	CASNREASFDEQFF
-	TRBD2	TRBV3-1/TRBV3-2	TRBJ2-7	TGTGCCAGCAGCCAGGGAGCGGGAGCTGTGGGCTACGAGCAGTACTTC	CASSQGAGAVGYEQYF
-	-	TRBV5-4	TRBJ2-5	TGTGCCAGCACCTGGGGGCAGAAACAAGAGACCCAGTACTTC	CASTWGQKQETQYF
once	TRBD2	TRBV7-2	TRBJ2-3	TGTGCCAGCAGCATTCCCGGGACTAGCGGGAGAAATACGCAGTATTTT	CASSIPGTSGRNTQYF
-	TRBD1	TRBV7-9	TRBJ1-1	TGTGCCAGCAGCTTTGGGACAGGGGGCCAGGACACTGAAGCTTTCTTT	CASSFGTGGQDTEAFF
once	TRBD1	TRBV2	TRBJ2-7	TGTGCCAGCAGTGAAGGAATCAGGGGGCTTTCCTACGAGCAGTACTTC	CASSEGIRGLSYEQYF
-	-	TRBV18	TRBJ1-4	TGTGCCAGCTCACCATCTAGACAGGAGAATGAAAAACTGTTTTTT	CASSPSRQENEKLFF
few	TRBD1	TRBV2	TRBJ1-6	TGTGCCAGCAGTTACAGGGGAGGTTCACCCCTCCACTTT	CASSYRGGSPLHF
-	-	TRBV19	TRBJ1-3	TGTGCCAGTAGCGGACAGTCTGACTCTGGAAACACCATATATTTT	CASSGQSDSGNTIYF
-	-	TRBV10-2	TRBJ1-1	TGCGCCAGCAAACAGAGAACCACTGAAGCTTTCTTT	CASKQRTTEAFF